Listed below are T cell receptor beta chains from one sample, sequenced in a study of graft-versus-host responses after intestinal transplantation. Their target antigens are unknown. Profiled with immunoSEQ multiplex PCR; TCRdb holds only in-frame clones, not every one. The table has more than 85,000 clones, just under 95% seen once; the top ten hold around 0.55%. Specimen: unstimulated CD8+ T cells sorted from spleen or lymph node cells, collected before intestinal transplant. These receptors originate from a human donor who received an intestinal transplant. Both conserved end residues are part of each CDR3. D genes are given only for firm matches. Where a row states a size, it is once, few, many or the class of an expanded clone; other rows omit it.

d_call clone_size j_call v_call cdr3_aa cdr3_nt
. . TRBJ1-1 TRBV27 CASLQGWNTEAFF TGTGCCAGCCTGCAGGGCTGGAACACTGAAGCTTTCTTT
. few TRBJ2-7 TRBV19 CASSIEGSGNEQYF TGTGCCAGTAGTATAGAGGGCAGCGGCAACGAGCAGTACTTC
TRBD1 once TRBJ1-2 TRBV7-6 CASSQGQGGFGYTF TGTGCCAGCAGTCAAGGACAGGGGGGGTTTGGCTACACCTTC
. . TRBJ2-5 TRBV4-2 CASSQDRSSGRTEGETQYF TGTGCCAGCAGCCAAGATAGGAGTAGCGGAAGGACCGAGGGGGAGACCCAGTACTTC
. . TRBJ2-7 TRBV5-1 CASSLASEQYF TGCGCCAGCAGCTTGGCCAGCGAGCAGTACTTC
. . TRBJ2-1 TRBV2 CASSELLGSGSYNEQFF TGTGCCAGCAGTGAATTACTCGGATCGGGCTCCTACAATGAGCAGTTCTTC
TRBD2 . TRBJ2-1 TRBV27 CASTSPSGTYNEQFF TGTGCCAGCACCTCTCCTAGCGGGACTTACAATGAGCAGTTCTTC
. . TRBJ2-3 TRBV13 CASSLGSGTDTQYF TGTGCCAGCAGCTTAGGCTCAGGCACAGATACGCAGTATTTT
. . TRBJ2-1 TRBV19 CASSNAGTFNEQFF TGTGCCAGTAGCAACGCCGGGACTTTTAATGAGCAGTTCTTC
TRBD2 . TRBJ2-1 TRBV11-3 CASSLAGGSEQFF TGTGCCAGCAGCCTAGCGGGAGGGAGTGAGCAGTTCTTC
TRBD2 few TRBJ2-1 TRBV10-3 CAISPSGRALDEQFF TGTGCCATCAGTCCTAGCGGGAGGGCCTTGGATGAGCAGTTCTTC
. . TRBJ1-3 TRBV28 CATVAGRSSGNTIYF TGTGCCACCGTGGCGGGGCGGAGTTCAGGAAACACCATATATTTT
TRBD2 . TRBJ2-5 TRBV11-2 CASSPRLAEEQETQYF TGTGCCAGCAGCCCGAGACTAGCGGAAGAACAAGAGACCCAGTACTTC
TRBD2 . TRBJ2-3 TRBV7-9 CASSKTGTSFIADTQYF TGTGCCAGCAGCAAGACCGGGACTAGCTTTATCGCAGATACGCAGTATTTT
. . TRBJ1-2 TRBV6-1 CASSEAGHFSGYTF TGTGCCAGCAGTGAAGCAGGCCATTTTAGCGGCTACACCTTC
TRBD1 . TRBJ2-7 TRBV5-6 CASSQDREFLYEQYF TGTGCCAGCAGCCAGGACAGGGAATTCCTCTACGAGCAGTACTTC
. once TRBJ2-3 TRBV9 CASSVVGSTDTQYF TGTGCCAGCAGCGTAGTCGGGAGCACAGATACGCAGTATTTT
TRBD2 . TRBJ2-1 TRBV14 CASSHGRVNEQFF TGTGCCAGCAGCCACGGGAGGGTGAATGAGCAGTTCTTC
. . TRBJ2-7 TRBV7-3 CASSLVGTGEQYF TGTGCCAGCAGCTTAGTGGGTACCGGCGAGCAGTACTTC
TRBD2 . TRBJ2-5 TRBV30 CAWSGGGLAGVETQYF TGTGCCTGGAGTGGAGGTGGGCTAGCGGGAGTGGAGACCCAGTACTTC
. . TRBJ1-4 TRBV6-5 CASYRQGLTYEKLFF TGTGCCAGCTACCGGCAGGGCTTGACTTATGAAAAACTGTTTTTT
. . TRBJ1-1 TRBV6-1 CASSVPGKNTEAFF TGTGCCAGCAGTGTGCCGGGGAAGAACACTGAAGCTTTCTTT
. . TRBJ2-3 TRBV18 CASSPATDTQYF TGTGCCAGCTCACCGGCGACAGATACGCAGTATTTT
TRBD1 . TRBJ2-7 TRBV28 CASSLSRQGINEQYF TGTGCCAGCAGTTTGTCACGACAGGGGATCAACGAGCAGTACTTC
. . TRBJ1-3 TRBV29-1 CSVWEEQASGNTIYF TGCAGCGTTTGGGAGGAGCAGGCTTCTGGAAACACCATATATTTT
. . TRBJ2-1 TRBV19 CASRVWSGEGNEQFF TGTGCCAGTAGAGTGTGGTCGGGAGAGGGCAATGAGCAGTTCTTC
TRBD2 . TRBJ2-7 TRBV7-8 CASSLEAGTRPTYEQYF TGTGCCAGCAGCTTAGAGGCGGGGACTAGGCCTACCTACGAGCAGTACTTC
TRBD1 . TRBJ2-6 TRBV9 CASSTRTGGVSGANVLTF TGTGCCAGCAGCACTCGGACAGGGGGCGTCTCTGGGGCCAACGTCCTGACTTTC
. . TRBJ1-1 TRBV10-1 CASSESRVGGTEAFF TGCGCCAGCAGTGAGTCACGAGTGGGGGGAACTGAAGCTTTCTTT
TRBD1 . TRBJ1-4 TRBV30 CALTGVGEKLFF TGTGCCTTGACAGGGGTAGGTGAAAAACTGTTTTTT
. . TRBJ2-7 TRBV4-1 CASSHGPYEQYF TGCGCCAGCAGCCATGGCCCCTACGAGCAGTACTTC
TRBD2 . TRBJ2-7 TRBV28 CASSFRAGGPSYEQYF TGTGCCAGCAGTTTTCGAGCGGGAGGGCCCTCCTACGAGCAGTACTTC
. . TRBJ2-7 TRBV1 CTSSQGKGNEQYF TGCACCAGCAGCCAAGGGAAGGGAAACGAGCAGTACTTC
. . TRBJ2-1 TRBV11-2 CASSDFGNEQFF TGTGCCAGCAGTGATTTCGGGAATGAGCAGTTCTTC
TRBD2 . TRBJ2-1 TRBV9 CASSVGAGGYEQFF TGTGCCAGCAGCGTAGGGGCGGGAGGTTATGAGCAGTTCTTC
. once TRBJ2-1 TRBV13 CASSIWTANNEQFF TGTGCCAGCAGCATTTGGACAGCTAACAATGAGCAGTTCTTC
TRBD2 few TRBJ2-7 TRBV10-3 CAIREGYEQYF TGTGCCATCCGGGAGGGCTACGAGCAGTACTTC
. . TRBJ2-3 TRBV4-1 CASSQDFSTDTQYF TGCGCCAGCAGCCAAGACTTTAGCACAGATACGCAGTATTTT
. . TRBJ2-1 TRBV27 CASSLDYNEQFF TGTGCCAGCAGCCTCGACTACAATGAGCAGTTCTTC
TRBD1 few TRBJ1-1 TRBV9 CASSATGGRPEAFF TGTGCCAGCAGCGCGACAGGGGGCCGGCCTGAAGCTTTCTTT
. . TRBJ2-7 TRBV13 CASSLSLGPYEQYF TGTGCCAGCAGCTTATCCCTAGGACCCTACGAGCAGTACTTC
. . TRBJ2-7 TRBV28 CASRSPEGTREQYF TGTGCCAGCAGATCACCCGAGGGGACCAGAGAGCAGTACTTC
. . TRBJ2-7 TRBV9 CASSGARRGSYEQYF TGTGCCAGCAGTGGGGCTAGGCGGGGTTCCTACGAGCAGTACTTC
. . TRBJ2-7 TRBV6-1 CASRTDYEQYF TGTGCCAGCAGGACAGACTACGAGCAGTACTTC